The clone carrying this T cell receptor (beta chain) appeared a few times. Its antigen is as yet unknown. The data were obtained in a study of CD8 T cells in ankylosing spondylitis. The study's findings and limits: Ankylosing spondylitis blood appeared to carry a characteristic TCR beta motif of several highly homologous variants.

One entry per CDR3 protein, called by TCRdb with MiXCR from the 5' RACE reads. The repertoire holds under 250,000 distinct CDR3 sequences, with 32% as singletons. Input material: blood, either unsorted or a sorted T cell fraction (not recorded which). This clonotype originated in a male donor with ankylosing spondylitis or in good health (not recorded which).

CDR3 in DNA: TGTGCCATCAGCCTCTTGGGGGGGAGAGAGACCCAGTACTTC. Translated, it gives CAISLLGGRETQYF. The chain links TRBV10-3 to TRBJ2-5; 7 nucleotides match TRBD2. Germline CDR1 is ENHRY and CDR2 is SYGVKD. The J segment lost 4 bases and the V segment lost 6 bases, leaving 8 bases of the junction unmatched. This CDR3 spans 14 amino acids.